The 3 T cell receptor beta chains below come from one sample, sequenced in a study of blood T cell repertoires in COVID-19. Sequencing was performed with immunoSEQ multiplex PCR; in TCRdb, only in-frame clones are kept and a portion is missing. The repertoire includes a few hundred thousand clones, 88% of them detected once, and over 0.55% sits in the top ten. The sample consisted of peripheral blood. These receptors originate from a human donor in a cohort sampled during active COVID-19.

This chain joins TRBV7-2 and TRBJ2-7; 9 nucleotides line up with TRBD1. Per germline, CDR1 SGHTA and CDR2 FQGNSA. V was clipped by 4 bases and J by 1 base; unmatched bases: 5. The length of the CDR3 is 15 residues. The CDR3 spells CASSSRTGVSYEQYF. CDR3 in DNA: TGTGCCAGCAGCTCCCGGACAGGGGTTTCCTACGAGCAGTACTTC.

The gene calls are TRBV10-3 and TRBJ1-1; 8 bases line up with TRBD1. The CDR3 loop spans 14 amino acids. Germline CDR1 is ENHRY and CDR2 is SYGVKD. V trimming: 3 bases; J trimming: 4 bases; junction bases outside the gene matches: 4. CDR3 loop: CAISEYRGTTEAFF. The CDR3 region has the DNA TGTGCCATCAGTGAATACAGGGGGACCACTGAAGCTTTCTTT.

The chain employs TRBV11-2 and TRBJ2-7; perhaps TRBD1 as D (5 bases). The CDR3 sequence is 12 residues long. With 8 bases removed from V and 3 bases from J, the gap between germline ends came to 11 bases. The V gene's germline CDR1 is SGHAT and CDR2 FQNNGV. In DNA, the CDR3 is TGTGCCAGCGGTGAGACAGACTACGAGCAGTACTTC. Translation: CASGETDYEQYF.